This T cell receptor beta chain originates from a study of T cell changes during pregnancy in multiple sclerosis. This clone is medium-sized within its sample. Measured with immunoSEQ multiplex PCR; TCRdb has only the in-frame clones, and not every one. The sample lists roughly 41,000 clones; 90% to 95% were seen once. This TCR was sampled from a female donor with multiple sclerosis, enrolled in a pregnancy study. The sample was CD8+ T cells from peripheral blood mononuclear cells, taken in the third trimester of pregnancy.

This CDR3 is CASSQELGGVSNEQFF. CDR3 nucleotide sequence: TGCGCCAGCAGCCAAGAACTAGGCGGAGTTAGCAATGAGCAGTTCTTC. The genes are TRBV4-3 and TRBJ2-1, with a possible D match to TRBD2 (5 bases). CDR1 and CDR2 (germline): LGHNA, YSLEER. The length of the CDR3 is 16 residues. The ends were cut back, 0 bases at V and 6 bases at J, with 15 bases in the middle.